These 15 T cell receptor beta chains originate from one sample sequenced in a study of T cell responses to AZD1222 COVID-19 vaccine. The table came from immunoSEQ multiplex PCR; TCRdb's copy has only in-frame clones and leaves some out. The table shows about 150,000 clones, with less than 90% occurring only once. The sample consisted of peripheral blood, taken on day 0 of MenACWY control vaccination. The source is an adult in good health.

The V and J genes are TRBV7-8 and TRBJ1-5; no reliable D call. Germline loops: CDR1 SGHVS, CDR2 FQNEAQ. V lost 1 base to trimming and J lost 0 bases, with 13 bases between them. The CDR3 loop spans 17 amino acids. CDR3 protein: CASSLEGRLYSNQPQHF. CDR3 nucleotides: TGTGCCAGCAGCTTAGAAGGCAGGCTGTATAGCAATCAGCCCCAGCATTTT. Full variable domain (outside the CDR3, taken from reference TRBV7-8 and TRBJ1-5): GAGVSQSPRYKVAKRGQDVALRCDPISGHVSLFWYQQALGQGPEFLTYFQNEAQLDKSGLPSDRFFAERPEGSVSTLKIQRTQQEDSAVYLCASSLEGRLYSNQPQHFGDGTRLSIL.

In nucleotides, the CDR3 is TGTGCCAGCAGCCGCCGGGGCACTAATGAAAAACTGTTTTTT. It specifies CASSRRGTNEKLFF. The chain recombines TRBV28 with TRBJ1-4, with D tentatively TRBD1 (5 bases). The V end was cut by 6 bases, the J end by 2 bases, with 10 bases between. The CDR3 covers 14 residues. CDR1 and CDR2 from the germline V gene are MDHEN and SYDVKM.

The V call is TRBV18, the J call TRBJ2-7; TRBD2 aligns across 14 bases. In germline, CDR1 is KGHSH, CDR2 LQKENI. V lost 0 bases and J lost 6; bases outside the gene matches: 1. The CDR3 runs 15 residues. CDR3 loop: CASSPPTSGRAEQYF. The CDR3 DNA reads as TGTGCCAGCTCACCACCGACTAGCGGGAGGGCCGAGCAGTACTTC.

The rearrangement uses TRBV10-2 and TRBJ1-2; a weak D match, TRBD1 (6 bases). The CDR3 loop spans 14 amino acids. Germline CDR1 and CDR2: WSHSY and SAAADI. V lost 7 bases, J lost 4 bases, and 16 bases lay in between. The CDR3 DNA is TGCGCCAGCACCGAACCGGGGGCAAGCTATGGCTACACCTTC. Its protein is CASTEPGASYGYTF.

V gene TRBV25-1 combines with J gene TRBJ1-1; perhaps TRBD1 as D (5 bases). The germline V and J ends were trimmed by 1 base and 5 bases, with 17 bases remaining between them. This CDR3 is 16 amino acids long. CDR1 MGHDK and CDR2 SYGVNS come from the germline V gene. CDR3 loop: CASSEFKYRSGTEAFF. CDR3 sequence (DNA): TGTGCCAGCAGTGAATTTAAGTACAGGTCGGGGACTGAAGCTTTCTTT.

DNA of the CDR3: TGCGCCAGCAGCCGTCGGGAGCTCTACAATGAGCAGTTCTTC. It specifies CASSRRELYNEQFF. The chain joins TRBV5-1 to TRBJ2-1, with D tentatively TRBD2 (6 bases). The CDR3 is made up of 14 amino acids. Germline lookup yields CDR1 SGHRS and CDR2 YFSETQ. The V end was cut by 4 bases, the J end by 3 bases, with 11 bases between. The full variable domain, completed using reference TRBV5-1 and TRBJ2-1, is KAGVTQTPRYLIKTRGQQVTLSCSPISGHRSVSWYQQTPGQGLQFLFEYFSETQRNKGNFPGRFSGRQFSNSRSEMNVSTLELGDSALYLCASSRRELYNEQFFGPGTRLTVL.

This chain joins TRBV5-6 and TRBJ1-2, with D perhaps TRBD1 (6 bases). This CDR3 is 16 amino acids long. V was trimmed by 4 bases and J by 3 bases, leaving 19 bases between them. Germline CDR1 reads SGHDT; CDR2 reads YYEEEE. The CDR3 is CASSVAEGGMDYGYTF. CDR3 DNA: TGTGCCAGCAGCGTAGCCGAGGGGGGGATGGACTATGGCTACACCTTC.

In nucleotides, the CDR3 is TGTGCCAGTAGTATAGTAGGGGCCGGGACTTATAGCAATCAGCCCCAGCATTTT. Translation: CASSIVGAGTYSNQPQHF. This chain joins TRBV19 and TRBJ1-5; D is perhaps TRBD1 (5 bases). CDR3 length: 18 residues. Trimming removed 1 base at V and 0 bases at J, with 16 bases between. CDR1 and CDR2 from the germline V gene are LNHDA and SQIVND (reference sequence).

The J gene is TRBJ1-3, the V gene TRBV2, with D unclear. The CDR3 runs 15 residues. From germline, CDR1 is SNHLY and CDR2 FYNNEI. V was cut by 4 bases and J by 1 base, with 11 bases left in between. The CDR3 DNA follows: TGTGCCAGCAGTGTGGGGATAGTATCTGGAAACACCATATATTTT. This gives the protein CASSVGIVSGNTIYF.

The DNA of the CDR3 is TGCGCCAGCAGCATGCTTTTGGGGGCTCTACGCGGTGAGACCCAGTACTTC. Translation: CASSMLLGALRGETQYF. The chain joins TRBV4-1 to TRBJ2-5; D possibly corresponds to TRBD1 (6 bases). Looked up from germline, CDR1 is MGHRA and CDR2 is YSYEKL. V was pared by 5 bases and J by 5 bases, with 24 bases between. This CDR3 is built from 17 residues.

This chain links TRBV11-2 with TRBJ2-7; 7 nucleotides match TRBD2. Germline trimming cut 2 bases from V and 1 base from J; bases unmatched to any gene: 5. CDR1 is SGHAT, CDR2 FQNNGV, per germline. The CDR3 sequence is 15 residues long. The CDR3: CASSLYSGLSYEQYF. The CDR3 region has the DNA TGTGCCAGCAGCTTATATAGCGGGCTTTCCTACGAGCAGTACTTC.

This chain links TRBV9 with TRBJ1-3; no definite D call. Deletions cut 0 bases from V and 4 bases from J, with 11 bases between. This CDR3 is 15 amino acids long. Germline V gene lookup returns CDR1 SGDLS and CDR2 YYNGEE. CDR3 bases: TGTGCCAGCAGCGTAGATTCAGGCCCCGGAAACACCATATATTTT. Protein: CASSVDSGPGNTIYF.

The V and J genes are TRBV7-9 and TRBJ1-2; D is unclear. V was cut by 2 bases and J by 2 bases, with 21 bases left in between. The CDR3 covers 18 residues. Germline CDR1 reads SEHNR; CDR2 reads FQNEAQ (reference sequence). This chain's CDR3 is CASSLPWATEDPNYGYTF. CDR3 DNA sequence: TGTGCCAGCAGCTTACCCTGGGCAACAGAGGACCCCAACTATGGCTACACCTTC.

The chain recombines TRBV10-3 with TRBJ2-7; TRBD2 matches 7 bases. V lost 7 bases and J lost 0; bases outside the gene matches: 12. Germline V gene data show CDR1 as ENHRY and CDR2 as SYGVKD. CDR3 size: 16 residues. The CDR3 sequence is CAITPTGGGGSYEQYF. CDR3 DNA sequence: TGTGCCATCACCCCCACGGGCGGCGGGGGCTCCTACGAGCAGTACTTC.

The chain combines TRBV9 with TRBJ1-1; D not certain. The CDR3 length is 13 residues. Germline V gives CDR1 SGDLS, CDR2 YYNGEE. V lost 3 bases and J lost 4, with 10 bases in between. In DNA, the CDR3 is TGTGCCAGCAGCGGATCCTCGGGCACTGAAGCTTTCTTT. It yields the protein CASSGSSGTEAFF.